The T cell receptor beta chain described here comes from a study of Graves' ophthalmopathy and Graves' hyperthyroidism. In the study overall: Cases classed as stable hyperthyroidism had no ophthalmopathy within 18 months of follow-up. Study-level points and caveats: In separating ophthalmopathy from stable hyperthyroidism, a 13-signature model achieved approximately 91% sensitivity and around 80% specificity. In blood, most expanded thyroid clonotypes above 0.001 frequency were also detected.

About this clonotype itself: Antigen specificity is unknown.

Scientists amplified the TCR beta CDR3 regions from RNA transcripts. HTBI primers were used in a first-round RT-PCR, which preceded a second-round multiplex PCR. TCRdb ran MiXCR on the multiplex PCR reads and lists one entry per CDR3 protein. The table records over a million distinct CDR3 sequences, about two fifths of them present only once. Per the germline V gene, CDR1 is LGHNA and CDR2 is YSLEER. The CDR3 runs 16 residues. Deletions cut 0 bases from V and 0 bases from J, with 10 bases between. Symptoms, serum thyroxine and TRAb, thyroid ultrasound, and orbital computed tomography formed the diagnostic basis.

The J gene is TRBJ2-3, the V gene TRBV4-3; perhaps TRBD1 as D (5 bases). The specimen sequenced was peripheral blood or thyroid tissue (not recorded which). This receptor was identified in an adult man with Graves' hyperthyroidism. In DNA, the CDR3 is TGCGCCAGCAGCCAAGATTCCGACAGAAGCACAGATACGCAGTATTTT. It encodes CASSQDSDRSTDTQYF.